This T cell receptor (beta chain) stems from a study of blood T cell repertoires in COVID-19. This CDR3 spans 14 amino acids. Assay used: immunoSEQ multiplex PCR; TCRdb lists only in-frame clones, some missing. Among some 230,000 clones, 70% to 85% were seen once, and the ten largest hold about 15%. The chain links TRBV21-1 to TRBJ1-1; the D call TRBD1 from the table was never checked on the DNA. TRBV21-1 has pseudogene status. The sample taken for sequencing was PBMCs or T cells enriched from blood (not recorded which). This receptor was identified in a man aged 35 to 55 who had recovered from COVID-19. The CDR3 sequence is CASSIRKGRAEAFF. CDR3 bases: TGTGCCAGCAGCATTCGAAAGGGGCGCGCTGAAGCTTTCTTT.